The entry below describes one TCR beta chain. Its specificity is not known. The source of the sample is a study of siplizumab effects on memory and regulatory T cells. About 10^5 TCR templates were assayed per sample. The method was immunoSEQ multiplex PCR; TCRdb's version includes in-frame clones alone and lacks a portion of them. The repertoire holds approximately 100,000 clones, approximately 90% seen once, with around 0.68% in the top ten. Findings and limits, study-wide: In siplizumab cultures, the suppressive function of proliferating Tregs remained unconfirmed. Greater diversity than memory cells seemed evident in naive T cells, which also appeared to be major alloresponse contributors. Siplizumab significantly reduced alloreactive sequences traceable to unstimulated CD4+ memory cells.

The CDR3 is 16 amino acids. Germline CDR1 SGHAT, CDR2 FQDESV (reference sequence). The J segment lost 8 bases and the V segment lost 1 base, leaving 9 bases of the junction unmatched. The sequenced sample was Tregs sorted from blood. This chain connects TRBV11-1 to TRBJ2-1; 9 bases align to TRBD2. The origin of this receptor is a human donor in good health. CDR3 bases: TGTGCCAGCAGCTTAGGCTTAGCGGGAGAGGGTGATGAGCAGTTCTTC. As protein: CASSLGLAGEGDEQFF.